This TCR beta chain was identified in a study of shared clonotypes between healthy human individuals. Germline CDR1 reads MGHRA; CDR2 reads YSYEKL. The CDR3 runs to 19 residues. V shed 3 bases, J shed 1 base, and the junction held 11 bases outside the gene matches. Repertoires were generated with immunoSEQ multiplex PCR, while TCRdb's copy carries only in-frame clones and drops some. The sample has roughly 2.2 million clones; about 90% are singletons. Donors comprised healthy HIV-negative adults lacking recent acute infections or vaccinations. The sequencing sample was made of naive CD4+ T cells from PBMCs. The subset is: CD45RA+ positively selected. The clonotype comes from a man aged 18 to 29 in good health. Some clones in this sample may be carry-over from other donors' samples. This chain connects TRBV4-1 to TRBJ2-1; 11 bases map to TRBD2. The CDR3 is CASSQTGTSGMDSYNEQFF. The CDR3 DNA reads TGCGCCAGCAGCCAGACCGGGACTAGCGGCATGGATTCCTACAATGAGCAGTTCTTC.